A selection of T cell receptor beta chains follows, all from one sample in a study of CD8+ T cells in alopecia areata. Some clones are missing from TCRdb's copy, which holds only in-frame ones; the method was immunoSEQ multiplex PCR. The sample records about 150,000 clones, approximately 53% being singletons. This sample comprised CD8+ T cells sorted from blood, obtained at week 0. These receptors were obtained from a human donor with alopecia areata. CDR3s include the opening cysteine and the closing phenylalanine or tryptophan. Fields, in order: CDR3 length, clone size, V gene, J gene, D gene, CDR3 DNA, CDR3 protein. D genes are given only for firm matches. Size values are once, few and many counts, or a class for expanded clones, and some rows have none.

CDR3 length: 16
clone size: once
V gene: TRBV5-6
J gene: TRBJ2-1
D gene: TRBD2
CDR3 DNA: TGTGCCAGCAGCTTGCAGACTAGCGGGGCCTACAATGAGCAGTTCTTC
CDR3 protein: CASSLQTSGAYNEQFF

CDR3 length: 12
clone size: NA
V gene: TRBV5-5
J gene: TRBJ1-1
D gene: NA
CDR3 DNA: TGTGCCAGCAGCTTGGGGGACACTGAAGCTTTCTTT
CDR3 protein: CASSLGDTEAFF

CDR3 length: 14
clone size: NA
V gene: TRBV29-1
J gene: TRBJ2-7
D gene: TRBD1
CDR3 DNA: TGCAGCGCCCTGGGCGGGGACAGGGGCTACGAGCAGTACTTC
CDR3 protein: CSALGGDRGYEQYF

CDR3 length: 11
clone size: NA
V gene: TRBV10-3
J gene: TRBJ1-2
D gene: NA
CDR3 DNA: TGTGCCATCCGCACAGTCTATGGCTACACCTTC
CDR3 protein: CAIRTVYGYTF

CDR3 length: 14
clone size: few
V gene: TRBV4-1
J gene: TRBJ2-1
D gene: NA
CDR3 DNA: TGCGCCAGCAGTCAAGAGGGAGGTAGCGATGAGCAGTTCTTC
CDR3 protein: CASSQEGGSDEQFF

CDR3 length: 14
clone size: NA
V gene: TRBV6-5
J gene: TRBJ2-7
D gene: TRBD1
CDR3 DNA: TGTGCCAGCAGCCTCTTTGGGACAGACGCGATTCAGTACTTC
CDR3 protein: CASSLFGTDAIQYF

CDR3 length: 14
clone size: few
V gene: TRBV9
J gene: TRBJ2-2
D gene: NA
CDR3 DNA: TGTGCCAGCCATCACGGTTCGGGTACCGGGGAGCTGTTTTTT
CDR3 protein: CASHHGSGTGELFF

CDR3 length: 11
clone size: NA
V gene: TRBV7-9
J gene: TRBJ1-6
D gene: NA
CDR3 DNA: TGTGCCACCTCAGCGGGCTCACCCCTCCACTTT
CDR3 protein: CATSAGSPLHF

CDR3 length: 15
clone size: few
V gene: TRBV29-1
J gene: TRBJ1-1
D gene: NA
CDR3 DNA: TGCAGCGTTGAAGATTCAGGGCCCTCGGGCACTGAAGCTTTCTTT
CDR3 protein: CSVEDSGPSGTEAFF

CDR3 length: 14
clone size: NA
V gene: TRBV5-6
J gene: TRBJ2-7
D gene: NA
CDR3 DNA: TGTGCCAGCAGCTTGGTCGGGAACTCCTACGAGCAGTACTTC
CDR3 protein: CASSLVGNSYEQYF

CDR3 length: 14
clone size: NA
V gene: TRBV11-3
J gene: TRBJ1-1
D gene: NA
CDR3 DNA: TGTGCCAGCACTATACCGGGGAAGAACACTGAAGCTTTCTTT
CDR3 protein: CASTIPGKNTEAFF

CDR3 length: 14
clone size: NA
V gene: TRBV11-2
J gene: TRBJ2-3
D gene: NA
CDR3 DNA: TGTGCCAGCAGCTTAGACGGGACTCTAGATACGCAGTATTTT
CDR3 protein: CASSLDGTLDTQYF

CDR3 length: 14
clone size: NA
V gene: TRBV7-2
J gene: TRBJ2-3
D gene: TRBD2
CDR3 DNA: TGTGCCAGCAGCTTAGCGGGGGGGACAGATACGCAGTATTTT
CDR3 protein: CASSLAGGTDTQYF

CDR3 length: 14
clone size: NA
V gene: TRBV4-2
J gene: TRBJ2-5
D gene: TRBD1
CDR3 DNA: TGTGCCAGCAGCCAGTGGCAGGGGGAAGAGACCCAGTACTTC
CDR3 protein: CASSQWQGEETQYF

CDR3 length: 14
clone size: NA
V gene: TRBV7-9
J gene: TRBJ1-1
D gene: NA
CDR3 DNA: TGTGCCAGCAGCTTACAGGGTGGGAACACTGAAGCTTTCTTT
CDR3 protein: CASSLQGGNTEAFF

CDR3 length: 17
clone size: few
V gene: TRBV19
J gene: TRBJ2-5
D gene: TRBD2
CDR3 DNA: TGTGCCAGTAGTTCCCCGTCGAGCGGGGGGGAACAAGAGACCCAGTACTTC
CDR3 protein: CASSSPSSGGEQETQYF

CDR3 length: 14
clone size: few
V gene: TRBV29-1
J gene: TRBJ1-2
D gene: NA
CDR3 DNA: TGCAGCGTCAAATTGGGAGAGAGAAACTATGGCTACACCTTC
CDR3 protein: CSVKLGERNYGYTF

CDR3 length: 11
clone size: NA
V gene: TRBV5-6
J gene: TRBJ2-7
D gene: NA
CDR3 DNA: TGTGCCAGCAGCTTGGATGAAGAGCAGTACTTC
CDR3 protein: CASSLDEEQYF

CDR3 length: 16
clone size: NA
V gene: TRBV27
J gene: TRBJ1-6
D gene: NA
CDR3 DNA: TGTGCCAGCAGCCCCGGGGCAGAACTAGGTAATTCACCCCTCCACTTT
CDR3 protein: CASSPGAELGNSPLHF

CDR3 length: 15
clone size: few
V gene: TRBV27
J gene: TRBJ2-3
D gene: NA
CDR3 DNA: TGTGCCAGCAGTCCCACAGGGATGAGGACAGATACGCAGTATTTT
CDR3 protein: CASSPTGMRTDTQYF

CDR3 length: 13
clone size: NA
V gene: TRBV5-6
J gene: TRBJ2-1
D gene: TRBD1
CDR3 DNA: TGTGCCAGCAGCATGGGACAGGGCATTGAGCAGTTCTTC
CDR3 protein: CASSMGQGIEQFF

CDR3 length: 11
clone size: few
V gene: TRBV29-1
J gene: TRBJ2-7
D gene: NA
CDR3 DNA: TGCAGCGCCGGAACAGGATACGAGCAGTACTTC
CDR3 protein: CSAGTGYEQYF

CDR3 length: 14
clone size: once
V gene: TRBV18
J gene: TRBJ2-7
D gene: NA
CDR3 DNA: TGTGCCAGCTCACCACCGTACGGGTCCTACGAGCAGTACTTC
CDR3 protein: CASSPPYGSYEQYF

CDR3 length: 13
clone size: NA
V gene: TRBV30
J gene: TRBJ2-3
D gene: NA
CDR3 DNA: TGTGCCTGGGGTGTCTCCGGCCGGGATACGCAGTATTTT
CDR3 protein: CAWGVSGRDTQYF

CDR3 length: 14
clone size: NA
V gene: TRBV27
J gene: TRBJ2-7
D gene: TRBD1
CDR3 DNA: TGTGCCAGTACTGGCGGGACAGGTAGCTACGAGCAGTACTTC
CDR3 protein: CASTGGTGSYEQYF

CDR3 length: 12
clone size: NA
V gene: TRBV5-6
J gene: TRBJ2-7
D gene: NA
CDR3 DNA: TGTGCCAGCAGCGAACAGCACTACGAGCAGTACTTC
CDR3 protein: CASSEQHYEQYF

CDR3 length: 12
clone size: once
V gene: TRBV30
J gene: TRBJ1-1
D gene: NA
CDR3 DNA: TGTGCCTGGAGTGTCGGACAGCTTGAAGCTTTCTTT
CDR3 protein: CAWSVGQLEAFF

CDR3 length: 14
clone size: few
V gene: TRBV29-1
J gene: TRBJ1-2
D gene: TRBD1
CDR3 DNA: TGCAGCGCGGCAACGGACAGGGACGCCTATGGCTACACCTTC
CDR3 protein: CSAATDRDAYGYTF

CDR3 length: 11
clone size: NA
V gene: TRBV7-9
J gene: TRBJ2-1
D gene: NA
CDR3 DNA: TGTGCCAGCAGCGCCCTAGATGAGCAGTTCTTC
CDR3 protein: CASSALDEQFF

CDR3 length: 12
clone size: NA
V gene: TRBV5-4
J gene: TRBJ2-1
D gene: NA
CDR3 DNA: TGTGCCAGCAGCTTGGGCACCAATGAGCAGTTCTTC
CDR3 protein: CASSLGTNEQFF

CDR3 length: 15
clone size: few
V gene: TRBV14
J gene: TRBJ2-7
D gene: NA
CDR3 DNA: TGTGCCAGCAGCCACGAAAACATGGGGATCTACGAGCAGTACTTC
CDR3 protein: CASSHENMGIYEQYF

CDR3 length: 15
clone size: NA
V gene: TRBV7-9
J gene: TRBJ2-1
D gene: NA
CDR3 DNA: TGTGCCAGCAGCCACTACCAGGGGACTTACAATGAGCAGTTCTTC
CDR3 protein: CASSHYQGTYNEQFF

CDR3 length: 13
clone size: NA
V gene: TRBV27
J gene: TRBJ2-3
D gene: NA
CDR3 DNA: TGTGCCAGCCGCGACAGAACCACAGATACGCAGTATTTT
CDR3 protein: CASRDRTTDTQYF

CDR3 length: 13
clone size: NA
V gene: TRBV6-5
J gene: TRBJ1-2
D gene: TRBD1
CDR3 DNA: TGTGCCAGCAGGGCGGGACAGAAATCTGGCTACACCTTC
CDR3 protein: CASRAGQKSGYTF

CDR3 length: 15
clone size: few
V gene: TRBV4-3
J gene: TRBJ2-7
D gene: TRBD1
CDR3 DNA: TGCGCCAGCAGCCAGAACAGGGGTTCCCCCTACGAGCAGTACTTC
CDR3 protein: CASSQNRGSPYEQYF

CDR3 length: 11
clone size: NA
V gene: TRBV30
J gene: TRBJ2-2
D gene: NA
CDR3 DNA: TGTGCCGGAGACTTTGCCGGGGAGCTGTTTTTT
CDR3 protein: CAGDFAGELFF

CDR3 length: 14
clone size: NA
V gene: TRBV6-5
J gene: TRBJ1-4
D gene: NA
CDR3 DNA: TGTGCCAGCAGTTCGGGGGCGACTAATGAAAAACTGTTTTTT
CDR3 protein: CASSSGATNEKLFF

CDR3 length: 14
clone size: few
V gene: TRBV4-3
J gene: TRBJ1-2
D gene: TRBD1
CDR3 DNA: TGCGCCAGCAGCCAGGCGGGACAGGGGAACGGCTACACCTTC
CDR3 protein: CASSQAGQGNGYTF

CDR3 length: 13
clone size: few
V gene: TRBV9
J gene: TRBJ2-1
D gene: NA
CDR3 DNA: TGTGCCAGCAGCCTGGCAGTGGGCAATGAGCAGTTCTTC
CDR3 protein: CASSLAVGNEQFF

CDR3 length: 11
clone size: NA
V gene: TRBV29-1
J gene: TRBJ1-6
D gene: NA
CDR3 DNA: TGCAGCGTTGAAAGCCAGGGTACCCTCCACTTT
CDR3 protein: CSVESQGTLHF

CDR3 length: 13
clone size: NA
V gene: TRBV30
J gene: TRBJ1-1
D gene: NA
CDR3 DNA: TGTGCCTGGCTCGGACCCCCGAACACTGAAGCTTTCTTT
CDR3 protein: CAWLGPPNTEAFF

CDR3 length: 11
clone size: NA
V gene: TRBV20-1
J gene: TRBJ2-6
D gene: NA
CDR3 DNA: TGCAGTGCCGAGAGGGCCAACGTCCTGACTTTC
CDR3 protein: CSAERANVLTF

CDR3 length: 13
clone size: NA
V gene: TRBV6-5
J gene: TRBJ2-1
D gene: NA
CDR3 DNA: TGTGCCAGCAGTTACTCGGCCCGCAATGAGCAGTTCTTC
CDR3 protein: CASSYSARNEQFF

CDR3 length: 13
clone size: once
V gene: TRBV30
J gene: TRBJ1-3
D gene: NA
CDR3 DNA: TGTGCCTGGAGTGGGGTCTCTGGAAACACCATATATTTT
CDR3 protein: CAWSGVSGNTIYF

CDR3 length: 15
clone size: NA
V gene: TRBV29-1
J gene: TRBJ2-1
D gene: TRBD1
CDR3 DNA: TGCAGCGTTGAAGTCCGGGACAGGGGATACAATGAGCAGTTCTTC
CDR3 protein: CSVEVRDRGYNEQFF

CDR3 length: 14
clone size: NA
V gene: TRBV2
J gene: TRBJ2-6
D gene: TRBD1
CDR3 DNA: TGTGCCAGCAGGCAGGGGGCTGGGGCCAACGTCCTGACTTTC
CDR3 protein: CASRQGAGANVLTF

CDR3 length: 13
clone size: NA
V gene: TRBV27
J gene: TRBJ1-1
D gene: NA
CDR3 DNA: TGTGCCAGCAGTTTAAATCAGGGTGCTGAAGCTTTCTTT
CDR3 protein: CASSLNQGAEAFF

CDR3 length: 13
clone size: NA
V gene: TRBV5-1
J gene: TRBJ2-7
D gene: NA
CDR3 DNA: TGCGCCAGCAGCTTCGGGTCGGCCTACGAGCAGTACTTC
CDR3 protein: CASSFGSAYEQYF

CDR3 length: 13
clone size: NA
V gene: TRBV30
J gene: TRBJ1-1
D gene: NA
CDR3 DNA: TGTGCCTGGAGTGTACTGGGATCCACTGAAGCTTTCTTT
CDR3 protein: CAWSVLGSTEAFF

CDR3 length: 12
clone size: few
V gene: TRBV30
J gene: TRBJ2-7
D gene: NA
CDR3 DNA: TGTGCTCTGCAGATACTCTCCTACGAGCAGTACTTC
CDR3 protein: CALQILSYEQYF

CDR3 length: 16
clone size: few
V gene: TRBV29-1
J gene: TRBJ2-3
D gene: TRBD2
CDR3 DNA: TGCAGCGTTTTCGGACTAGCGGGGGGCCGCACAGATACGCAGTATTTT
CDR3 protein: CSVFGLAGGRTDTQYF

CDR3 length: 13
clone size: NA
V gene: TRBV7-9
J gene: TRBJ2-1
D gene: NA
CDR3 DNA: TGTGCCAGCTTGGCTGCCGGATACAATGAGCAGTTCTTC
CDR3 protein: CASLAAGYNEQFF

CDR3 length: 19
clone size: NA
V gene: TRBV7-9
J gene: TRBJ2-6
D gene: TRBD2
CDR3 DNA: TGTGCCAGCAGCCCTACCCGACTAGCGGGGGGCTCTGGGGCCAACGTCCTGACTTTC
CDR3 protein: CASSPTRLAGGSGANVLTF

CDR3 length: 13
clone size: NA
V gene: TRBV6-5
J gene: TRBJ1-2
D gene: NA
CDR3 DNA: TGTGCCAGCAGTTACAGCTTGGGGTATGGCTACACCTTC
CDR3 protein: CASSYSLGYGYTF

CDR3 length: 13
clone size: few
V gene: TRBV30
J gene: TRBJ2-3
D gene: TRBD2
CDR3 DNA: TGTGCCTGGAGCGCCGGGACTAGCGATACGCAGTATTTT
CDR3 protein: CAWSAGTSDTQYF